These T cell receptor beta chains were read from a single sample in a study of long-term antiretroviral therapy in people with HIV. Assay: immunoSEQ multiplex PCR; the TCRdb copy retains only in-frame clones and omits some. The table includes 20,000 to 25,000 clones, 79% detected once. This specimen was unsorted PBMCs, taken 1.2 years after starting antiretroviral therapy. These receptors all stem from a woman aged 40-49 years with HIV. Each CDR3 is given with its conserved first and last residue. Each record gives: D gene, clone size, V gene, J gene, CDR3 DNA, CDR3 protein. A D gene is named only where the DNA matches it firmly. Clone size appears in some rows only: once, few, many, or a class for an expanded clone.

NA,few,TRBV4-1,TRBJ1-2,TGCGCCAGCAGCCAAGATGAAGGATTGGGCTACACCTTC,CASSQDEGLGYTF
NA,NA,TRBV6-5,TRBJ2-7,TGTGCCAGCAGTTACTACGGCGACTACGAGCAGTACTTC,CASSYYGDYEQYF
NA,NA,TRBV18,TRBJ2-1,TGTGCCAGCTCAGGGATCACGGTAAACCTGGTGAGGGCCGGGAATGAGCAGTTCTTC,CASSGITVNLVRAGNEQFF
NA,NA,TRBV6-5,TRBJ1-2,TGTGCCAGCATAAAGGGCCCGGGAATCGGTGGCTACACCTTC,CASIKGPGIGGYTF
NA,NA,TRBV6-1,TRBJ2-3,TGTGCCAGCAGTGTTGGACCCATGGATACGCAGTATTTT,CASSVGPMDTQYF
NA,NA,TRBV18,TRBJ2-5,TGTGCCAGCTCACCGGAAAACCAAGAGACCCAGTACTTC,CASSPENQETQYF
NA,few,TRBV7-6,TRBJ1-1,TGTGCCGCTGGGGATATGAACACTGAAGCTTTCTTT,CAAGDMNTEAFF
TRBD1,NA,TRBV4-2,TRBJ2-6,TGTGCCAGCAGCCAGATTTCTTTACAGGGGGTGCCCTCTGGGGCCAACGTCCTGACTTTC,CASSQISLQGVPSGANVLTF
NA,NA,TRBV5-5,TRBJ2-7,TGTGCCAGCAAATACGACCTGAGCTCCTACGAGCAGTACTTC,CASKYDLSSYEQYF
TRBD1,NA,TRBV19,TRBJ2-7,TGTGCCAGTAGTCTTGGGACAGGGACATTATACGAGCAGTACTTC,CASSLGTGTLYEQYF
NA,NA,TRBV11-2,TRBJ1-1,TGTGCCAGCAGCTCGGGACAGAACACTGAAGCTTTCTTT,CASSSGQNTEAFF
TRBD2,NA,TRBV30,TRBJ2-5,TGTGCCTGGAGTGCCGGGACTAGCGGGCGTGCTGCAGAGACCCAGTACTTC,CAWSAGTSGRAAETQYF
NA,few,TRBV7-8,TRBJ2-7,TGTGCCAGCAGCCTTGGGGCTGATTCCTCCTACGAGCAGTACTTC,CASSLGADSSYEQYF
NA,NA,TRBV19,TRBJ2-5,TGTGCCAGTAGTATAGATGGGGACTACCAAGAGACCCAGTACTTC,CASSIDGDYQETQYF
NA,NA,TRBV6-6,TRBJ1-3,TGTGCCAGCAGTTCCGGACAGTTACGCTCTGGAAACACCATATATTTT,CASSSGQLRSGNTIYF
TRBD1,NA,TRBV4-2,TRBJ2-5,TGTGCCAGCAGCCAGGGGACAGGGACGGAGACCCAGTACTTC,CASSQGTGTETQYF
TRBD1,few,TRBV30,TRBJ2-7,TGTGCCTGGAGGGGGACAGGCAGATTCGAGCAGTACTTC,CAWRGTGRFEQYF
NA,NA,TRBV11-2,TRBJ2-7,TGTGCCAGCAACGTATCCCCGGGACTTAGCTCCTACGAGCAGTACTTC,CASNVSPGLSSYEQYF
NA,few,TRBV6-4,TRBJ1-5,TGTGCCAGCAGTGTGGGCTTCCCCGTTAGCAATCAGCCCCAGCATTTT,CASSVGFPVSNQPQHF
TRBD1,few,TRBV4-1,TRBJ1-2,TGCGCCAGCAGCCAAGTAGGACAGGGAGGGTTGGGCTACACCTTC,CASSQVGQGGLGYTF
NA,NA,TRBV5-1,TRBJ1-5,TGCGCCAGCAGCCTGGGGGACTTCAATCAGCCCCAGCATTTT,CASSLGDFNQPQHF
NA,NA,TRBV5-5,TRBJ1-1,TGTGCCAGCAGCTTGGATATGAACACTGAAGCTTTCTTT,CASSLDMNTEAFF
NA,NA,TRBV7-9,TRBJ2-3,TGTGCCAGCGAGTTTCTCACAGATACGCAGTATTTT,CASEFLTDTQYF
NA,NA,TRBV9,TRBJ2-5,TGTGCCAGCAGCCACGGCGTGGGGAACCAAGAGACCCAGTACTTC,CASSHGVGNQETQYF
NA,NA,TRBV5-1,TRBJ2-5,TGCGCCAGCAGCTTGGTAGGGTCCCAAGAGACCCAGTACTTC,CASSLVGSQETQYF
TRBD2,NA,TRBV19,TRBJ2-1,TGTGCCAGTAGGACTAGCGGGAAGAACAATGAGCAGTTCTTC,CASRTSGKNNEQFF
NA,NA,TRBV10-1,TRBJ2-7,TGCGCCAGCAGTGGATTCCGACTAGTTGGCTCGGGTCTCTACGAGCAGTACTTC,CASSGFRLVGSGLYEQYF
TRBD1,NA,TRBV2,TRBJ1-2,TGTGCCAGCAGGGGGGGAATAGAGACAGGGGTGGATGGCTACACCTTC,CASRGGIETGVDGYTF
TRBD1,NA,TRBV5-4,TRBJ2-5,TGTGCCAGCATCAAGCTAGGGACAGGGGAAGAGACCCAGTACTTC,CASIKLGTGEETQYF
NA,few,TRBV9,TRBJ2-7,TGTGCCAGCAGCGAAGGGTGGGGCGAGCAGTACTTC,CASSEGWGEQYF
NA,NA,TRBV5-1,TRBJ1-3,TGCGCCAGCAGCCCGGACAACGGTAACTCTGGAAACACCATATATTTT,CASSPDNGNSGNTIYF
NA,NA,TRBV4-2,TRBJ2-7,TGTGCCAGCAGCCTGGGGAATTACGAGCAGTACTTC,CASSLGNYEQYF
NA,NA,TRBV11-1,TRBJ2-7,TGTGCCAGCAGCTTAGTCGAGACAGGCCTCCTGGAGCAGTACTTC,CASSLVETGLLEQYF
NA,once,TRBV7-9,TRBJ1-2,TGTGCCAGCAGCCACGCGGGACAAAACTATGGCTACACCTTC,CASSHAGQNYGYTF
TRBD2,once,TRBV4-1,TRBJ2-1,TGCGCCAGCAGCCCGACTAGCGGAGAGCAGTTCTTC,CASSPTSGEQFF
NA,NA,TRBV29-1,TRBJ2-4,TGCAGCGTCCCCCACCCCGTTTTAGTGAACATTCAGTACTTC,CSVPHPVLVNIQYF
NA,once,TRBV4-3,TRBJ1-2,TGCGCCAGCAGCCAAGGGGGGGCCGGAAGGTACTATGGCTACACCTTC,CASSQGGAGRYYGYTF
NA,NA,TRBV18,TRBJ2-7,TGTGCCAGCTCACCGGGAACCTACCCGGGGGAGCAGTACTTC,CASSPGTYPGEQYF
NA,NA,TRBV13,TRBJ2-7,TGTGCCAGCAGCTTAGGAGGAAGCTCCTACGAGCAGTACTTC,CASSLGGSSYEQYF
NA,NA,TRBV7-9,TRBJ1-2,TGTGCCAGCAGCCCCACCGAGTACTATGGCTACACCTTC,CASSPTEYYGYTF
NA,NA,TRBV4-2,TRBJ2-7,TGTGCCAGCAGCCAAGATCCTCACGGGGGCGAGCAGTACTTC,CASSQDPHGGEQYF
TRBD1,NA,TRBV5-4,TRBJ2-6,TGTGCCAGCAGCGCCGGGACAGGGGTACCGGGGGCCAACGTCCTGACTTTC,CASSAGTGVPGANVLTF
TRBD2,NA,TRBV5-1,TRBJ2-3,TGCGCCAGCAGCTGGGGGACTAGCAACACAGATACGCAGTATTTT,CASSWGTSNTDTQYF
NA,NA,TRBV9,TRBJ2-7,TGTGCCAGTTCCGACAGTAGCTCCTACGAGCAGTACTTC,CASSDSSSYEQYF
TRBD2,NA,TRBV6-5,TRBJ2-7,TGTGCCAGCAGTTACGGGGAGGGCTACGAGCAGTACTTC,CASSYGEGYEQYF